This TCR beta chain was documented in a study of blood T cell repertoires in COVID-19. Study-wide background: Some COVID-19 samples were acute and others convalescent; all came from the United States, Italy and Spain. Nucleic acid was either cDNA or gDNA, and it came from T cells, B-cell-depleted T cells, or PBMCs.

Original methodology: Nucleated cell number was recorded as an estimate derived from reference gene primer amplification. Profiled with immunoSEQ multiplex PCR; TCRdb holds only in-frame clones, not every one. V and J calls and clone size are given by that table; D and trimming were obtained from the DNA. The sample has tens of thousands of clones; around 87% are singletons. This TCR was sampled from a human donor in a cohort sampled during active COVID-19. The donor label of this sample is uncertain. Specimen: peripheral blood.

CDR3: CASRAPGQGAEAFF. CDR3 DNA sequence: TGTGCCAGCAGAGCACCGGGACAGGGCGCTGAAGCTTTCTTT. V usage is TRBV6-6 and J usage is TRBJ1-1; 9 bases are a match to TRBD1. This CDR3 spans 14 amino acids. The J segment lost 6 bases and the V segment lost 6 bases, leaving 8 bases of the junction unmatched. From germline, CDR1 is MNHNY and CDR2 SVGAGI (reference sequence).